This TCR beta chain was recorded in a study of beta chain features in type 1 diabetes. In the study overall: Patients did not differ from healthy donors in age, gender or cell yield. Sorted cells from all samples, numbering 107,917,701, were examined.

The entirety of the isolated RNA underwent reverse transcription, so expressed TCRB transcripts were sequenced. The assay was immunoSEQ multiplex PCR, and TCRdb's table has in-frame clones only and misses some. The sample records 150,000 to 200,000 clones, around 8.4% being singletons. This clone was picked up many times. What it binds is unknown. Points from the study as a whole: Moderate yet significant TCRB CDR3 shortening was seen in Type 1 diabetes patients in all four CD4+ subsets.

There are 19 residues in the CDR3. Looked up from germline, CDR1 is LGHNA and CDR2 is YNFKEQ. Losses at the gene ends were 2 bases for V and 0 bases for J; bases not matched to a gene: 13. This receptor was obtained from a woman under 30 with type 1 diabetes. Sample: central memory CD4+ T cells from blood. The chain has TRBV4-2 and TRBJ1-2; TRBD1 matches 9 bases. The CDR3 bases are TGTGCCAGCAGCCAAACCGGCACAGGGGGCGAATTGGCTAACTATGGCTACACCTTC. Its protein is CASSQTGTGGELANYGYTF.